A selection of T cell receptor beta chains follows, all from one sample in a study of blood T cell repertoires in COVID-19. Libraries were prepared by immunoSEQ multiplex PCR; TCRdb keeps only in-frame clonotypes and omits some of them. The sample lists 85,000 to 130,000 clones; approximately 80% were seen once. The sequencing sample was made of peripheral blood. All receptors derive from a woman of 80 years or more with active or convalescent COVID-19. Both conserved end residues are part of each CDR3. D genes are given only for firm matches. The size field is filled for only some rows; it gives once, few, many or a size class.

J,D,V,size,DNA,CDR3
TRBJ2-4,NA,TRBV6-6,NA,TGTGCCGCCAGGCCCCAGGGGGGAAAAAACATTCAGTACTTC,CAARPQGGKNIQYF
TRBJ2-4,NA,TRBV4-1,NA,TGCGCCAGCAGCCAAGAATCTAGCGCGGCCAAAAACATTCAGTACTTC,CASSQESSAAKNIQYF
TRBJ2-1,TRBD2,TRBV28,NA,TGTGCCAGCAGTTCGGGGGGGGCCATGTCCTACAATGAGCAGTTCTTC,CASSSGGAMSYNEQFF
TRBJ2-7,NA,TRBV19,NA,TGTGCCAGTAGTATTGGCTGGACAGCCGGCTCCTACGAGCAGTACTTC,CASSIGWTAGSYEQYF
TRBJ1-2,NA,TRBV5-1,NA,TGCGCCAGCAGCTTGGAGTGGGGCCATGGCTACACCTTC,CASSLEWGHGYTF
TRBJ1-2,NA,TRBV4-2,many,TGTGCCAGCGAGCCGACGAGGACAGCAACTAACTATGGCTACACCTTC,CASEPTRTATNYGYTF
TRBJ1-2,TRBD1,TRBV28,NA,TGTGCCAGCGGACAGGTTTATGGCTACACCTTC,CASGQVYGYTF
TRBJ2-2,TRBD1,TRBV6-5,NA,TGTGCCAGCATCGACAGGGGGCGAAACACCGGGGAGCTGTTTTTT,CASIDRGRNTGELFF
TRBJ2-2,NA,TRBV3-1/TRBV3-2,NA,TGTGCCAGCAGCCAAGTGACACTGAACACCGGGGAGCTGTTTTTT,CASSQVTLNTGELFF
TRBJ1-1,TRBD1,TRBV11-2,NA,TGTGCCAGCAGGGACAGGGGGAACACTGAAGCTTTCTTT,CASRDRGNTEAFF
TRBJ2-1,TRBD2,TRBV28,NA,TGTGCCACCATGACTAGCGGGATAAAGAATGAGCAGTTCTTC,CATMTSGIKNEQFF
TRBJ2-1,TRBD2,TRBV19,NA,TGTGCCAGTAAGGGGAACGGGAGGATTGAGCAGTTCTTC,CASKGNGRIEQFF